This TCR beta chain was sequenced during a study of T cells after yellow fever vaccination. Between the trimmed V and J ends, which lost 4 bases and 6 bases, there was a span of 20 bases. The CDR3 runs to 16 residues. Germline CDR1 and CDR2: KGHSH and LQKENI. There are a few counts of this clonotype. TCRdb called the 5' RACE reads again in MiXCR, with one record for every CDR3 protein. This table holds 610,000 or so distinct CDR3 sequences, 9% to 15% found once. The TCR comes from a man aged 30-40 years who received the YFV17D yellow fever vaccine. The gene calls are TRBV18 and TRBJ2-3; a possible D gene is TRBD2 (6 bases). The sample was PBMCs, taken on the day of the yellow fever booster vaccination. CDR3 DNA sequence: TGTGCCAGCTCACACCAGACTAGTTGGAAAGGGGATACGCAGTATTTT. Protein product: CASSHQTSWKGDTQYF.